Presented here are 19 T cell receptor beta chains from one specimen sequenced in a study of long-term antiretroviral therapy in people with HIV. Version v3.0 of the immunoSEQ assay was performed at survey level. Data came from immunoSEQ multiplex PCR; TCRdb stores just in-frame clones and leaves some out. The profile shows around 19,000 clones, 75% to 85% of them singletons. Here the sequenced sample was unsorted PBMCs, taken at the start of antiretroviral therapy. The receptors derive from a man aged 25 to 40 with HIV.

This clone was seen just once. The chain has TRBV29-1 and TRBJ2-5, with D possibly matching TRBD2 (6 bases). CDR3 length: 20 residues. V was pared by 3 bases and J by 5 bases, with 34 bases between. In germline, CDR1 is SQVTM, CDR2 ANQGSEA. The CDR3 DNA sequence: TGCAGCGTTGAGTCTAGGGAGGAAGCGAATCTACGGCTTAGACCGGAGACCCAGTACTTC. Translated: CSVESREEANLRLRPETQYF.

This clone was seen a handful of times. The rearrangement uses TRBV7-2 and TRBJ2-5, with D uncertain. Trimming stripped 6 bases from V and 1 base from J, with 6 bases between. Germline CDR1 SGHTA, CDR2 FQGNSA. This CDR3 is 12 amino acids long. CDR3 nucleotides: TGTGCCAGCAGTGTAACCCAAGAGACCCAGTACTTC. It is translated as CASSVTQETQYF.

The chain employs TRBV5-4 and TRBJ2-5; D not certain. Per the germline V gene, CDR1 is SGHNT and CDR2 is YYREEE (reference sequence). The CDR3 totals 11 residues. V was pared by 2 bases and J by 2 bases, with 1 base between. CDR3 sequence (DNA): TGTGCCAGCAGCTTTCAAGAGACCCAGTACTTC. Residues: CASSFQETQYF.

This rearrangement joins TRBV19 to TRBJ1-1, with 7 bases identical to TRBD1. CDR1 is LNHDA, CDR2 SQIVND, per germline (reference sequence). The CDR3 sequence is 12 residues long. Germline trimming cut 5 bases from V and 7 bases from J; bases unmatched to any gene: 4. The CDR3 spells CASSAYRGEAFF. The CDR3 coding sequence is TGTGCCAGTAGTGCCTACAGGGGTGAAGCTTTCTTT.

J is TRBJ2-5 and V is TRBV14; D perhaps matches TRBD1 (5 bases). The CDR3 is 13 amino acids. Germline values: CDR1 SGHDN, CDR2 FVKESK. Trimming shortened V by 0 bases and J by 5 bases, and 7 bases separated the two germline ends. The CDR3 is CASSQDKGETQYF. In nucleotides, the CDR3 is TGTGCCAGCAGCCAAGATAAGGGGGAGACCCAGTACTTC.

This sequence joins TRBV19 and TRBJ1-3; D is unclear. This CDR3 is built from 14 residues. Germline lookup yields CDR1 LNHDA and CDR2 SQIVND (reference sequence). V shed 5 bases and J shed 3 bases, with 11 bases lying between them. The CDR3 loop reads CASSASLFGNTIYF. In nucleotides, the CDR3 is TGTGCCAGTAGTGCCTCTCTTTTTGGAAACACCATATATTTT. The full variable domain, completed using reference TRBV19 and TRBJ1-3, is DGGITQSPKYLFRKEGQNVTLSCEQNLNHDAMYWYRQDPGQGLRLIYYSQIVNDFQKGDIAEGYSVSREKKESFPLTVTSAQKNPTAFYLCASSASLFGNTIYFGEGSWLTVV.

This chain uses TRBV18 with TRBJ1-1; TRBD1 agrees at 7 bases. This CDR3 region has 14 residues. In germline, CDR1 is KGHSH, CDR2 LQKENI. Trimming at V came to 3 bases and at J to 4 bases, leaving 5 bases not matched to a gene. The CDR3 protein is CASSPGPGGTEAFF. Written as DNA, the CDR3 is TGTGCCAGCTCACCCGGGCCAGGGGGCACTGAAGCTTTCTTT.

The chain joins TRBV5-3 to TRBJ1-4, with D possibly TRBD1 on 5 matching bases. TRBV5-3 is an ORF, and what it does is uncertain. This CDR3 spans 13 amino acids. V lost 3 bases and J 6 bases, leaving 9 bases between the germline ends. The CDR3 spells CARSSGRDEKLFF. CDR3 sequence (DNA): TGTGCCAGAAGCTCGGGCAGGGATGAAAAACTGTTTTTT.

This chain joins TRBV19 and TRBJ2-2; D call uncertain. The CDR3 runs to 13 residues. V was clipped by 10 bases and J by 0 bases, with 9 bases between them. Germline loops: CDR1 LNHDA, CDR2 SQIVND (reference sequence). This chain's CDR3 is CATKDTNTGELFF. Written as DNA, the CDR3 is TGTGCCACTAAAGACACGAACACCGGGGAGCTGTTTTTT.

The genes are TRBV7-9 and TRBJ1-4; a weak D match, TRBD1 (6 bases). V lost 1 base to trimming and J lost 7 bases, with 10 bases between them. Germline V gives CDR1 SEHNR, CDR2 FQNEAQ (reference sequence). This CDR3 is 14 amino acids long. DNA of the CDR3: TGTGCCAGCAGCTTAGATTTCAGGGGTGAAAAACTGTTTTTT. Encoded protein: CASSLDFRGEKLFF.

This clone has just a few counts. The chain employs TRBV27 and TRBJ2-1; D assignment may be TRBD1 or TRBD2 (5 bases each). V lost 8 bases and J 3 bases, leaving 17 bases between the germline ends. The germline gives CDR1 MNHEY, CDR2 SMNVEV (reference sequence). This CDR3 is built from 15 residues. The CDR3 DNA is TGTGCCAGCCAGAAATTAACGGGGCTCTACAATGAGCAGTTCTTC. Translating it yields CASQKLTGLYNEQFF.

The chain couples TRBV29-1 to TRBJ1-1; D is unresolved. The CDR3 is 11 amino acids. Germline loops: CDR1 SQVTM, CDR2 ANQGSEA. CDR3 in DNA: TGCCTTGGACGGGTGAACACTGAAGCTTTCTTT. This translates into CLGRVNTEAFF.

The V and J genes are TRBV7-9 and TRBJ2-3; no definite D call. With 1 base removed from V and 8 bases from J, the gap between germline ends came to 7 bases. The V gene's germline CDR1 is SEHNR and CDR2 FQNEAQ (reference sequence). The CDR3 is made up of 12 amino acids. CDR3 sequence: CASSLDGSTQYF. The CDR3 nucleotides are TGTGCCAGCAGCTTAGACGGTAGTACGCAGTATTTT.

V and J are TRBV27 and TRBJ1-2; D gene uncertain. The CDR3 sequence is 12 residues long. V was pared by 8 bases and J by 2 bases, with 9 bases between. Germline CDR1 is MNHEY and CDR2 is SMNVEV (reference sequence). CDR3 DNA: TGTGCCAGCGGCCCTCGGAACTATGGCTACACCTTC. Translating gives CASGPRNYGYTF.

CDR3 coding DNA: TGCGCCAGCAGCCAGTCCGGGACAGGCTACTCTGGAAACACCATATATTTT. Its protein is CASSQSGTGYSGNTIYF. The chain carries TRBV4-3 and TRBJ1-3; 8 nucleotides agree with TRBD1. Losses at the gene ends were 3 bases for V and 0 bases for J; bases not matched to a gene: 7. Germline lookup yields CDR1 LGHNA and CDR2 YSLEER. The CDR3 is made up of 17 amino acids.

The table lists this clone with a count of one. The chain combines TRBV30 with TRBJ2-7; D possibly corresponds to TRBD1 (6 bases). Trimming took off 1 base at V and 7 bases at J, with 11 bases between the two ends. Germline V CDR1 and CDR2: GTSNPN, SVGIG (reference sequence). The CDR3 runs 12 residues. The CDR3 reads CAWSEQGWEQYF. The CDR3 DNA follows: TGTGCCTGGAGTGAACAGGGTTGGGAGCAGTACTTC.

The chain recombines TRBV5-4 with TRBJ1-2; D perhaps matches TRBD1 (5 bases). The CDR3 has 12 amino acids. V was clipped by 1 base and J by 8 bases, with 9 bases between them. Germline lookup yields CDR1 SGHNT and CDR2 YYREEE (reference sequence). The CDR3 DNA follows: TGTGCCAGCAGCTTGAGGAGGGGAGGCTACACCTTC. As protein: CASSLRRGGYTF.

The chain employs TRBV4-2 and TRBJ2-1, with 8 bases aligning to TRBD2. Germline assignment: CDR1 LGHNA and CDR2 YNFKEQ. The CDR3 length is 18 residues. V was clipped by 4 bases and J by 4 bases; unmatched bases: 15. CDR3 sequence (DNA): TGTGCCAGCAGCCCCGGTATTAGCGGGGACTCCATTTACAATGAGCAGTTCTTC. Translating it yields CASSPGISGDSIYNEQFF.

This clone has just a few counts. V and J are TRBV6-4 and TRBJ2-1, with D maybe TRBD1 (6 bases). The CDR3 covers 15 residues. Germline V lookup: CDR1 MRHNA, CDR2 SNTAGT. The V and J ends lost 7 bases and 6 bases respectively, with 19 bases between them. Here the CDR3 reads CASTDSIGQSNEQFF. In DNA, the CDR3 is TGTGCCAGCACCGACTCTATAGGACAGTCCAATGAGCAGTTCTTC.